This TCR beta chain was recorded in a study of T cell responses to AZD1222 COVID-19 vaccine (dated by TCRdb to about 2021). Describing the broader study: TCR sequencing covered fewer than 250 trial participants: nearly 210 given two doses of AZD1222 and approximately 26 given two doses of MenACWY control vaccine. Trial participants were enrolled by age into subgroups of 18-55, 56-69 and 70-plus years, and approximately 150, 30 and 60 TCR-sequenced participants, respectively, were included in these subgroups. Findings and caveats that apply to the study as a whole: Participants were mostly white British, with more females than males. The authors suggested clonal diversity may have been underestimated. In the small 56-69-year group, the increase in depth fell short of significance, most likely because of low power. CD4 TCRs associated with the vaccine covered the entire spike protein, and the dominant responses were in regions 160-218 and 743-854. No day 14 peak-response samples were available, so repertoires were characterized only after the peak T cell response. A significant rise in spike-specific TCR breadth and depth was observed after two AZD1222 doses relative to day 0 and relative to MenACWY recipients. Only 5 to 7 AZD1222 recipients were SARS-CoV-2 seropositive at baseline, limiting conclusions about previously exposed vaccinees. Reportedly, almost half of the unique spike-specific TCRs recognized epitopes lying outside the regions that are mutated in the B.1.351 and B.1.1.7 variants.

The V end gives up 0 bases and the J end 5 bases, leaving 3 bases in the junction not matched to a gene. CDR1 and CDR2, looked up from the germline V gene, are SGHTA and FQGNSA. Reading from cysteine to phenylalanine, the CDR3 counts 15 amino acids. Only CDR3 DNA remains: 45 bases, in frame from the first base. The CDR3 regions of human TCRbeta chains were subjected to immunosequencing. The study's processing was this. Repertoire TCRs were matched against a reference library of SARS-CoV-2-specific TCRs generated with the MIRA antigen-specificity platform. Breadth was defined as the fraction of unique TCRs that were SARS-CoV-2-associated. Depth was defined as the fraction of total T cells that were SARS-CoV-2-associated. Using the MIRA data, each spike-specific TCR was assigned both to the spike region to which the TCR was reactive and to a CD4 or CD8 class. Log10-transformed breadth and depth values were compared by one-way ANOVA with Sidak's multiple comparisons tests. TCRdb provides this immuneACCESS table in a form limited to in-frame rearrangements. Some clones are lacking; in checked studies, under half of them reflect an unresolved V gene, and why the rest are absent is not known. V and J calls and clone size are as listed in that table; D and trimming were resolved from the DNA. This sample holds nearly 95,000 clones; 75% to 90% were observed only once. The ten largest clones add up to 2.5% of the sample.

Comment on this clone: This clone's antigen is unknown. Per-nucleotide qualities are absent, and no much larger clonotype sits a single base away.

Explained via the paper, the time point label denotes: about 28 days (+/-7) after the second vaccine dose. AZD1222 recipients whose second dose came at about 4 weeks and those whose second dose came at about 12 weeks were combined into one group, since spike-specific TCR depth and breadth did not differ between the two schedules. The vaccinee samples were drawn from two UK trials, COV001 and COV002, one of which was a single-blind randomized controlled phase 2/3 trial testing AZD1222 (ChAdOx1 nCoV-19) in healthy adults. For TCRbeta chain sequencing, PBMC samples were collected from trial participants at day 0 and at day 28 after the second dose.

Recombination joined TRBV7-2 with TRBJ1-5, with 8 bases in between that match TRBD1. This clonotype was obtained from an adult who received the AZD1222 COVID-19 vaccine. The sequenced sample was peripheral blood, obtained 28 days after the second AZD1222 dose. CDR3 region: CASSLAGTGYQPQHF. The nucleotide sequence is given as TGTGCCAGCAGCTTAGCGGGGACAGGTTATCAGCCCCAGCATTTT.